Below are 6 T cell receptor beta chains sequenced from a single sample in a study of cytomegalovirus exposure and HLA in healthy donors. In the PCR, 60 Vbeta and 13 Jbeta primers were used. Generated by immunoSEQ multiplex PCR, the TCRdb table keeps only in-frame clones and is missing some. The sample lists more than 130,000 clones; over 60% were seen once. The material sequenced was PBMCs. All receptors derive from a man aged 40-49 years in good health and CMV-seropositive.

In regard to this clone: Sequence at one end of the junction differs from germline and may be a read error. Other nucleotide sequences from this sample produce the same CDR3. V and J are TRBV15 and TRBJ2-1; 12 nucleotides match TRBD2. Per germline, CDR1 LNHNV and CDR2 YYDKDF (reference sequence). This CDR3 comprises 15 residues. CDR3 coding DNA: TGCGCCACCAGCAAGACTAGCGGGAGCATAGATGAGCAGTTCTTC. Translated: CATSKTSGSIDEQFF.

The rearrangement uses TRBV29-1 and TRBJ2-5, with TRBD2 matching 11 bases. The V segment lost 7 bases and the J segment 4 bases; nucleotides outside the gene matches: 8. The germline V gene has CDR1 SQVTM and CDR2 ANQGSEA. This CDR3 is 14 amino acids long. The CDR3 coding sequence is TGCAGCGCCCGTGGTCTAGCGGGGGGAGAGACCCAGTACTTC. It translates to CSARGLAGGETQYF.

The chain joins TRBV5-5 to TRBJ1-1; the D gene is possibly TRBD1 (5 bases). V lost 0 bases and J 8 bases, leaving 14 bases between the germline ends. Looked up from germline, CDR1 is SGHKS and CDR2 is YYEKEE (reference sequence). The CDR3 is made up of 14 amino acids. For the CDR3, the DNA is TGTGCCAGCAGCTTGGGGACACCCCCTGGGGAAGCTTTCTTT. It yields the protein CASSLGTPPGEAFF. The full variable domain, its missing parts supplied by reference TRBV5-5 and TRBJ1-1, is DAGVTQSPTHLIKTRGQQVTLRCSPISGHKSVSWYQQVLGQGPQFIFQYYEKEERGRGNFPDRFSARQFPNYSSELNVNALLLGDSALYLCASSLGTPPGEAFFGQGTRLTVV.

This clone was observed once. The gene calls are TRBV27 and TRBJ1-2; TRBD1 agrees at 8 bases. The J segment lost 4 bases and the V segment lost 3 bases, leaving 7 bases of the junction unmatched. Germline loops: CDR1 MNHEY, CDR2 SMNVEV (reference sequence). The CDR3 contains 15 residues. The CDR3 DNA reads as TGTGCCAGCAGTTTTTCAGGGGGCTCTTCCTATGGCTACACCTTC. Its protein product is CASSFSGGSSYGYTF.

This chain connects TRBV5-4 to TRBJ1-5; D unclear. V was trimmed by 1 base and J by 7 bases, leaving 12 bases between them. Germline V gene data show CDR1 as SGHNT and CDR2 as YYREEE (reference sequence). The CDR3 has 14 residues. The CDR3 reads CASSLLPGGQPQHF. Written as DNA, the CDR3 is TGTGCCAGCAGCTTGTTACCGGGTGGCCAGCCCCAGCATTTT.

The CDR3 DNA follows: TGCGCCAGCACCCCGGGACTAGCGGGATACCACGAGCAGTACTTC. This sequence encodes CASTPGLAGYHEQYF. This sequence joins TRBV10-1 and TRBJ2-7, with TRBD2 matching 13 bases. Germline CDR1 WNHNN, CDR2 SYGVQD (reference sequence). The V gene end was trimmed by 7 bases and the J gene end by 5 bases; junction bases not matched to a gene: 8. This CDR3 region has 15 residues.